This passage covers 23 T cell receptor beta chains from one sample sequenced in a study of cytomegalovirus exposure and HLA in healthy donors. Produced via immunoSEQ multiplex PCR; TCRdb's table is partial and in-frame only. The sample contains some 110,000 clones, about 84% of which appear only once. Material: PBMCs. The receptors come from a man younger than 35 in good health and CMV-seronegative.

V gene TRBV11-2 combines with J gene TRBJ1-2; tentatively, D is TRBD1 (5 bases). Germline values: CDR1 SGHAT, CDR2 FQNNGV. CDR3 size: 14 residues. V was shortened by 0 bases and J by 8 bases, with 13 bases between the two germline ends. Here the CDR3 DNA reads TGTGCCAGCAGCTTAGATGTGCGGGGGAGAGGCTACACCTTC. It is translated as CASSLDVRGRGYTF.

The V call is TRBV18, the J call TRBJ2-3, with 8 bases fitting TRBD1. CDR3 size: 15 residues. Germline V gene data show CDR1 as KGHSH and CDR2 as LQKENI. After removal of 3 bases from V and 4 bases from J, the junction contained 6 bases not matched to a gene. The CDR3 DNA reads as TGTGCCAGCTCACCTAGGGACAGGAGGGCAGATACGCAGTATTTT. Its translation: CASSPRDRRADTQYF.

V and J are TRBV7-2 and TRBJ2-2; 7 bases line up with TRBD2. This CDR3 spans 15 amino acids. Germline values: CDR1 SGHTA, CDR2 FQGNSA. V lost 5 bases, J lost 6 bases, and 9 bases stayed unmatched. The CDR3 nucleotides read TGTGCCAGCAGCCCGCGGACTAGAACTCCCGGGGAGCTGTTTTTT. Translated, it gives CASSPRTRTPGELFF.

The V gene is TRBV28, the J gene TRBJ1-2; 8 bases are shared with TRBD1. The CDR3 has 18 residues. Germline CDR1 reads MDHEN; CDR2 reads SYDVKM. The V gene end was trimmed by 2 bases and the J gene end by 4 bases; junction bases not matched to a gene: 15. The CDR3 DNA follows: TGTGCCAGCAGTTTAGAGGGCGGCAGGGGGCGGGTCGGCTATGGCTACACCTTC. Protein: CASSLEGGRGRVGYGYTF.

This clone was seen a single time. The V and J genes are TRBV7-9 and TRBJ1-2; the match to TRBD1 covers 10 bases. Per the germline V gene, CDR1 is SEHNR and CDR2 is FQNEAQ (reference sequence). J gave up 7 bases and V 11 bases, and 7 bases lay outside the gene matches. CDR3 length: 12 amino acids. This CDR3 is CAGGDRGFGYTF. As DNA, the CDR3 is TGTGCCGGGGGGGACAGGGGCTTTGGCTACACCTTC.

The chain joins TRBV5-5 to TRBJ2-7; D is unresolved. The CDR3 is 12 amino acids. From germline, CDR1 is SGHKS and CDR2 YYEKEE (reference sequence). Trimming removed 5 bases from V and 2 bases from J, with 8 bases in between. The CDR3 reads CASRANTYEQYF. The CDR3, as DNA: TGTGCCAGCAGAGCGAATACCTACGAGCAGTACTTC.

This chain connects TRBV7-9 to TRBJ2-1; possibly TRBD2 for D (5 bases). The CDR3 has 11 residues. Deletions cut 3 bases from V and 9 bases from J, with 6 bases between. The V gene's germline CDR1 is SEHNR and CDR2 FQNEAQ (reference sequence). The CDR3 nucleotides are TGTGCCAGCAGCTTCGGAGGTGAGCAGTTCTTC. As protein: CASSFGGEQFF.

The table lists this clone with a count of one. The V and J genes are TRBV6-5 and TRBJ2-7; 10 bases align to TRBD2. The CDR3 loop spans 16 amino acids. The germline gives CDR1 MNHEY, CDR2 SVGAGI. Trimming took 2 bases from V and 4 from J; bases not matched to a gene: 8. The CDR3 DNA sequence: TGTGCCAGCAGTTACACTAGGCCTAGCGGGAGATACGAGCAGTACTTC. Translation: CASSYTRPSGRYEQYF.

V gene TRBV4-1 combines with J gene TRBJ2-3; 11 bases match TRBD2. Trimming took 4 bases from V and 3 from J; bases not matched to a gene: 15. Germline loops: CDR1 MGHRA, CDR2 YSYEKL. The CDR3 covers 19 residues. Here the CDR3 reads CASSLEHPSSGGPTDTQYF. In DNA form, the CDR3 reads TGCGCCAGCAGCCTCGAACACCCCTCTAGCGGGGGGCCGACAGATACGCAGTATTTT.

This sequence joins TRBV18 and TRBJ2-1, with 7 bases lining up with TRBD1. CDR3 length: 15 amino acids. J lost 4 bases, V lost 2 bases, and 5 bases had no gene match. CDR1 is KGHSH and CDR2 is LQKENI in the germline V gene. CDR3 bases: TGTGCCAGCTCACCAGGGCAGGGGGATTACAATGAGCAGTTCTTC. This translates into CASSPGQGDYNEQFF.

Written as DNA, the CDR3 is TGCGCCAGCAGCTTGCTTACTAGCGGGAGCAATGAGCAGTTCTTC. This translates into CASSLLTSGSNEQFF. V gene TRBV5-1 combines with J gene TRBJ2-1; 11 nucleotides align to TRBD2. This CDR3 is built from 15 residues. Germline-derived CDR1 and CDR2 are SGHRS and YFSETQ. Trimming took 1 base from V and 6 from J; bases not matched to a gene: 3.

The chain is built from TRBV29-1 and TRBJ2-3, with 14 bases aligning to TRBD2. Germline CDR1 and CDR2: SQVTM and ANQGSEA. This CDR3 has 17 amino acids. The J segment lost 3 bases and the V segment lost 1 base, leaving 6 bases of the junction unmatched. The CDR3 here is CSVEGGLAGGRTDTQYF. CDR3 in DNA: TGCAGCGTTGAAGGCGGACTAGCGGGAGGTCGGACAGATACGCAGTATTTT.

The chain carries TRBV18 and TRBJ2-7; TRBD2 agrees at 8 bases. Germline CDR1 and CDR2: KGHSH and LQKENI. V lost 1 base to trimming and J lost 2 bases; unmatched junction nucleotides: 13. The CDR3 is 18 amino acids. This chain's CDR3 is CASSPLPVSGSLAYEQYF. CDR3 nucleotide sequence: TGTGCCAGCTCACCACTGCCCGTAAGCGGGAGTCTTGCCTACGAGCAGTACTTC.

The chain recombines TRBV6-6 with TRBJ2-1, with 10 bases identical to TRBD1. With V trimmed by 10 bases and J by 7 bases, 10 bases remained unmatched. The germline V gene has CDR1 MNHNY and CDR2 SVGAGI (reference sequence). This CDR3 contains 14 residues. The CDR3 spells CATMTGGIGNEQFF. The CDR3, as DNA: TGTGCCACGATGACAGGGGGCATTGGGAATGAGCAGTTCTTC.

The chain joins TRBV30 to TRBJ2-1; D is possibly TRBD1 (5 bases). The CDR3 covers 15 residues. Germline V CDR1 and CDR2: GTSNPN, SVGIG (reference sequence). Trimming stripped 2 bases from V and 5 bases from J, with 16 bases between. In DNA, the CDR3 is TGTGCCTGGAGTAGCTCCGACAGTTCAAACAATGAGCAGTTCTTC. Its protein product is CAWSSSDSSNNEQFF.

The V and J genes are TRBV5-4 and TRBJ2-7, with TRBD1 identical over 8 bases. With 3 bases clipped from V and 3 bases from J, the junction kept 5 bases outside the gene matches. The germline CDR1 and CDR2 sequences are SGHNT and YYREEE (reference sequence). The CDR3 consists of 14 residues. CDR3 sequence: CASSSRTGLYEQYF. Written as DNA, the CDR3 is TGTGCCAGCAGCTCTCGGACAGGGCTCTACGAGCAGTACTTC. The full variable domain, in which reference TRBV5-4 and TRBJ2-7 provide the parts outside the CDR3, is ETGVTQSPTHLIKTRGQQVTLRCSSQSGHNTVSWYQQALGQGPQFIFQYYREEENGRGNFPPRFSGLQFPNYSSELNVNALELDDSALYLCASSSRTGLYEQYFGPGTRLTVT.

The chain joins TRBV18 to TRBJ2-7; TRBD2 is a possible D gene (5 bases). V was trimmed by 3 bases and J by 7 bases, leaving 22 bases between them. Germline V gene sequence: CDR1 KGHSH, CDR2 LQKENI. The CDR3 spans 16 residues. The CDR3 bases are TGTGCCAGCTCACCTCTTAATATTGGCCGGCCGGGGGAGCAGTACTTC. It yields the protein CASSPLNIGRPGEQYF.

V and J are TRBV19 and TRBJ1-2; TRBD1 matches 7 bases. This CDR3 is built from 12 residues. Germline V gene sequence: CDR1 LNHDA, CDR2 SQIVND (reference sequence). Trimming at V came to 9 bases and at J to 7 bases, leaving 8 bases not matched to a gene. CDR3 sequence reads: CASDDRAVGYTF. In DNA form, the CDR3 reads TGTGCCAGCGATGACAGGGCGGTTGGCTACACCTTC.

The CDR3 bases are TGTGCCAGTTCGGGGGATACCTACGAGCAGTACTTC. Protein product: CASSGDTYEQYF. The gene calls are TRBV6-5 and TRBJ2-7; a possible D gene is TRBD2 (6 bases). This CDR3 contains 12 residues. In germline, CDR1 is MNHEY, CDR2 SVGAGI. V gave up 9 bases and J gave up 2 bases, with 11 bases separating them.

The chain recombines TRBV5-1 with TRBJ2-1, with TRBD1 as a possible D gene (6 bases). The V and J ends lost 4 bases and 8 bases respectively, with 19 bases between them. The CDR3 has 15 residues. In germline, CDR1 is SGHRS, CDR2 YFSETQ. The CDR3 loop reads CASSEGMGAVDEQFF. The CDR3 DNA reads TGCGCCAGCAGCGAGGGCATGGGGGCGGTCGATGAGCAGTTCTTC.

V gene TRBV5-4 combines with J gene TRBJ2-7; 7 nucleotides agree with TRBD1. CDR1 SGHNT and CDR2 YYREEE come from the germline V gene (reference sequence). Unmatched junction bases numbered 10, after V lost 4 bases and J lost 6 bases. The length of the CDR3 is 14 residues. The CDR3 is CASSPGTVPVEQYF. DNA of the CDR3: TGTGCCAGCAGCCCCGGGACAGTCCCCGTCGAGCAGTACTTC.

The V call is TRBV5-1, the J call TRBJ2-7; TRBD1 might be the D (5 bases). Germline values: CDR1 SGHRS, CDR2 YFSETQ. Deletions cut 0 bases from V and 5 bases from J, with 15 bases between. CDR3 length equals 15 residues. This CDR3 is CASSLGGRSGHEQYF. DNA of the CDR3: TGCGCCAGCAGCTTGGGGGGCAGGTCGGGCCACGAGCAGTACTTC. Looking up the rest from reference TRBV5-1 and TRBJ2-7 gives the full variable domain: KAGVTQTPRYLIKTRGQQVTLSCSPISGHRSVSWYQQTPGQGLQFLFEYFSETQRNKGNFPGRFSGRQFSNSRSEMNVSTLELGDSALYLCASSLGGRSGHEQYFGPGTRLTVT.

The chain recombines TRBV30 with TRBJ2-7; 9 bases map to TRBD1. CDR3 length equals 14 residues. The J segment lost 6 bases and the V segment lost 4 bases, leaving 10 bases of the junction unmatched. Germline V lookup: CDR1 GTSNPN, CDR2 SVGIG (reference sequence). CDR3 sequence (DNA): TGTGCCTGGAATGGTGGGACAGGGACTGCCGAGCAGTACTTC. Encoded protein: CAWNGGTGTAEQYF.